The following is a TCR beta chain sequence with its context. The antigen remains undetermined. The data are from a study of cytomegalovirus exposure and HLA in healthy donors. Study-level information: Approximately 200 million T cells yielded 117 million unique TCR beta sequences in earlier analysis. General study points: Cytomegalovirus-associated status was assigned to more than 150 TCR beta chains.

CDR1 is MNHNS and CDR2 is SASEGT in the germline V gene. The CDR3 is 16 amino acids. V was shortened by 3 bases and J by 8 bases, with 22 bases between the two germline ends. It was with 60 Vbeta and 13 Jbeta primers that the PCR ran. Produced via immunoSEQ multiplex PCR; TCRdb's table is partial and in-frame only. Its listing shows about 54,000 clones. Sequenced sample: PBMCs. The receptor comes from a woman in her thirties or forties in good health and CMV-seronegative. This chain links TRBV6-1 with TRBJ1-2; D is unresolved. The CDR3: CASSELEGFPSRGYTF. The CDR3 nucleotides are TGTGCCAGCAGTGAGTTAGAGGGATTCCCCTCGCGCGGCTACACCTTC.